The clone carrying this TCR beta chain was counted only a few times. The target antigen is unknown. Sequencing used immunoSEQ multiplex PCR; TCRdb keeps in-frame clones, though not all of them. The table lists 9,500 to 15,000 clones, 76% of them singletons, with roughly a sixth in the top ten. The data were taken from a study of tumor-infiltrating lymphocytes in localized non-small cell lung cancer. Study-wide background: Several tumor histologies, both smoking statuses, and some post-neoadjuvant chemotherapy samples were included. Overall study results and limits: Each assay used a separate piece of the same tissue. Not all patients were TCR sequenced, owing to tissue quantity. Tumors had more T cell infiltration than uninvolved lung, per TCRbeta sequencing and CD3 counts.

V shed 7 bases, J shed 3 bases, and the junction held 8 bases outside the gene matches. The CDR3 loop spans 15 amino acids. Looked up from germline, CDR1 is SGDLS and CDR2 is YYNGEE. The chain combines TRBV9 with TRBJ2-1; 9 bases agree with TRBD1. The source is a human donor with non-small cell lung cancer. The sample taken for sequencing was uninvolved lung tissue not adjacent to the tumor. The CDR3 protein is CASGPGTGFYNEQFF. The CDR3, as DNA: TGTGCCAGCGGTCCCGGGACAGGGTTCTACAATGAGCAGTTCTTC. The whole variable domain, filled in from reference TRBV9 and TRBJ2-1, reads DSGVTQTPKHLITATGQRVTLRCSPRSGDLSVYWYQQSLDQGLQFLIQYYNGEERAKGNILERFSAQQFPDLHSELNLSSLELGDSALYFCASGPGTGFYNEQFFGPGTRLTVL.